Below, 27 T cell receptor beta chains from the same sample are listed, as sequenced in a study of blood T cell repertoires in COVID-19. TCRdb's table, derived via immunoSEQ multiplex PCR, lists solely in-frame clones and lacks some. The sample lists about 28,000 clones; 81% were seen once. Sample: peripheral blood. All receptors derive from a woman aged 55 to 70 with acute or convalescent COVID-19.

The sample holds one count of this clone. The chain carries TRBV7-2 and TRBJ2-2; TRBD2 is a possible D gene (6 bases). The CDR3 extends over 14 amino acids. Trimming removed 1 base at V and 5 bases at J, with 8 bases between. CDR1 and CDR2 from the germline V gene are SGHTA and FQGNSA. CDR3 protein: CASSLGGLTGELFF. CDR3 sequence (DNA): TGTGCCAGCAGCTTAGGGGGACTTACCGGGGAGCTGTTTTTT.

CDR3: CASSVDAPGQGVTEAFF. The CDR3 bases are TGTGCCAGCAGCGTAGACGCCCCCGGACAGGGTGTCACTGAAGCTTTCTTT. The J gene is TRBJ1-1, the V gene TRBV9; 8 bases are a match to TRBD1. With 0 bases clipped from V and 4 bases from J, the junction kept 11 bases outside the gene matches. The CDR3 spans 17 residues. Germline CDR1 reads SGDLS; CDR2 reads YYNGEE.

This clone was recorded once. The chain couples TRBV5-4 to TRBJ2-5, with TRBD1 identical over 7 bases. This CDR3 has 13 amino acids. CDR1 and CDR2 (germline): SGHNT, YYREEE (reference sequence). V was clipped by 6 bases and J by 5 bases; unmatched bases: 7. Here the CDR3 reads CASNKGGAETQYF. CDR3 nucleotides: TGTGCCAGCAATAAAGGGGGCGCGGAGACCCAGTACTTC.

The V gene is TRBV5-1, the J gene TRBJ2-2; 7 nucleotides match TRBD1. CDR1 is SGHRS and CDR2 is YFSETQ in the germline V gene. V was pared by 0 bases and J by 11 bases, with 10 bases of the junction left unmatched. This CDR3 is built from 15 residues. The CDR3 sequence is CASSLDAHGTDELFF. The CDR3 bases are TGCGCCAGCAGCTTGGATGCCCACGGGACAGACGAGCTGTTTTTT.

This clone came up a few times. V and J are TRBV5-1 and TRBJ2-3, with TRBD1 as a possible D gene (6 bases). CDR1 and CDR2 (germline): SGHRS, YFSETQ. The CDR3 extends over 15 amino acids. Trimming stripped 4 bases from V and 0 bases from J, with 12 bases between. The CDR3 DNA follows: TGCGCCAGCAGCCCTCGGACAGCTAGCACAGATACGCAGTATTTT. It encodes CASSPRTASTDTQYF.

The chain combines TRBV25-1 with TRBJ2-7; 10 bases map to TRBD1. V shed 3 bases and J 12 bases; nucleotides not matched to a gene: 2. The length of the CDR3 is 11 residues. Germline-derived CDR1 and CDR2 are MGHDK and SYGVNS. The CDR3 nucleotides read TGTGCCAGCAGTGAGCGGACAGGGGGGTACTTC. Amino acid sequence: CASSERTGGYF.

This chain links TRBV19 with TRBJ2-7; 8 bases are shared with TRBD1. Germline V gives CDR1 LNHDA, CDR2 SQIVND (reference sequence). V lost 7 bases and J lost 2; bases outside the gene matches: 10. The CDR3 is made up of 15 amino acids. The CDR3 is CASTLSGTGAYEQYF. The CDR3, as DNA: TGTGCCAGTACCTTATCCGGGACAGGAGCCTACGAGCAGTACTTC.

J is TRBJ1-2 and V is TRBV4-1; 9 bases agree with TRBD1. Germline V gene data show CDR1 as MGHRA and CDR2 as YSYEKL. V was clipped by 4 bases and J by 4 bases; unmatched bases: 7. This CDR3 has 15 amino acids. The CDR3 DNA sequence: TGCGCCAGCAGCCTGGGACAGGGCGTTCTCTATGGCTACACCTTC. Translating it yields CASSLGQGVLYGYTF.

This CDR3 is CASSQESRYPYEQYF. The CDR3 bases are TGTGCCAGCAGCCAAGAATCGAGGTACCCCTACGAGCAGTACTTC. J is TRBJ2-7 and V is TRBV3-1 (or the pseudogene TRBV3-2); D is undetermined. This CDR3 has 15 amino acids. In germline, CDR1 is LGHDT, CDR2 YNNKEL (reference sequence). Trimming stripped 0 bases from V and 2 bases from J, with 11 bases between.

V gene TRBV7-2 combines with J gene TRBJ2-5; the match to TRBD2 covers 15 bases. CDR1 is SGHTA, CDR2 FQGNSA, per germline. Trimming at V came to 5 bases and at J to 3 bases, leaving 7 bases not matched to a gene. The CDR3 contains 17 residues. CDR3 DNA: TGTGCCAGCAGCCCGGGTGGACTAGCGGGGGGGAAAGAGACCCAGTACTTC. It codes for CASSPGGLAGGKETQYF.

The J gene is TRBJ2-1, the V gene TRBV7-9, with 8 bases matching TRBD1. Losses at the gene ends were 5 bases for V and 2 bases for J; bases not matched to a gene: 8. The CDR3 is 16 residues long. The V gene's germline CDR1 is SEHNR and CDR2 FQNEAQ (reference sequence). The DNA of the CDR3 is TGTGCCAGCAGCCCCAGGGACAGGTCAACCTACAATGAGCAGTTCTTC. Its protein is CASSPRDRSTYNEQFF.

V usage is TRBV28 and J usage is TRBJ1-4; no firm D call. The V end lost 7 bases, the J end lost 4 bases, and 10 bases lay between the germline ends. The CDR3 loop spans 13 amino acids. The germline gives CDR1 MDHEN, CDR2 SYDVKM. In DNA, the CDR3 is TGTGCCAGCAACAGTGGTTATAATGAAAAACTGTTTTTT. Translation gives CASNSGYNEKLFF.

V is TRBV5-6 and J is TRBJ1-1, with D possibly TRBD1 on 5 matching bases. The CDR3 totals 14 residues. CDR1 and CDR2 from the germline V gene are SGHDT and YYEEEE. Deletions cut 6 bases from V and 1 base from J, with 13 bases between. The CDR3 sequence is CASTITGENTEAFF. CDR3 bases: TGTGCCAGCACTATAACGGGGGAGAACACTGAAGCTTTCTTT.

J is TRBJ2-3 and V is TRBV5-1; 12 nucleotides line up with TRBD1. This CDR3 region has 15 residues. The junction had 3 bases not matched to a gene; V was cut back by 4 bases and J by 3 bases. Germline loops: CDR1 SGHRS, CDR2 YFSETQ. The chain's CDR3 is CASSPGQGATDTQYF. The CDR3 bases are TGCGCCAGCAGCCCGGGACAGGGGGCAACAGATACGCAGTATTTT.

The genes are TRBV7-9 and TRBJ1-6; no firm D call. The CDR3 has 15 amino acids. Trimming cost V 3 bases and J 3 bases, with 9 bases left between them. CDR1 and CDR2 (germline): SEHNR, FQNEAQ (reference sequence). The CDR3 protein is CASSLSGRYNSPLHF. As DNA, the CDR3 is TGTGCCAGCAGCTTGAGCGGGCGCTATAATTCACCCCTCCACTTT.

V usage is TRBV9 and J usage is TRBJ1-1; D is uncertain. This CDR3 spans 14 amino acids. Trimming pared 0 bases from V and 4 bases from J, leaving 10 bases between. Germline values: CDR1 SGDLS, CDR2 YYNGEE. The CDR3 loop is CASSVGGRGTEAFF. For the CDR3, the DNA is TGTGCCAGCAGCGTAGGAGGCCGGGGCACTGAAGCTTTCTTT.

This clone was counted only a few times. The genes are TRBV6-4 and TRBJ2-2; 7 bases match TRBD1. In germline, CDR1 is MRHNA, CDR2 SNTAGT. Trimming cost V 6 bases and J 3 bases; bases outside gene matches: 7. The CDR3 has 15 amino acids. The CDR3 sequence: CASSPVGGDTGELFF. CDR3 DNA sequence: TGTGCCAGCAGCCCCGTAGGGGGCGACACCGGGGAGCTGTTTTTT.

The chain recombines TRBV9 with TRBJ1-1; D perhaps matches TRBD1 (5 bases). Trimming stripped 3 bases from V and 11 bases from J, with 17 bases between. The CDR3 is 13 residues long. Germline V gene sequence: CDR1 SGDLS, CDR2 YYNGEE. The CDR3 sequence is CASSGRPGGVAFF. The CDR3 DNA follows: TGTGCCAGCAGCGGCCGCCCCGGGGGGGTCGCTTTCTTT.

This clone was observed once. This rearrangement joins TRBV20-1 to TRBJ1-2; D is perhaps TRBD1 (5 bases). Germline V gene lookup returns CDR1 DFQATT and CDR2 SNEGSKA (reference sequence). This CDR3 has 12 residues. Trimming removed 3 bases from V and 7 bases from J, with 12 bases in between. CDR3: CSASQGALGYTF. The CDR3 DNA reads as TGCAGTGCTAGTCAAGGGGCGCTTGGCTACACCTTC.

This chain connects TRBV20-1 to TRBJ1-1; D possibly corresponds to TRBD1 (6 bases). Trimming stripped 7 bases from V and 8 bases from J, with 14 bases between. The CDR3 consists of 11 residues. Germline lookup yields CDR1 DFQATT and CDR2 SNEGSKA (reference sequence). CDR3 amino acids: CSVRRGGEAFF. The CDR3 DNA is TGCAGTGTCCGGCGAGGGGGAGAAGCTTTCTTT.

The chain recombines TRBV5-6 with TRBJ2-3; 10 bases fit TRBD2. The V gene's germline CDR1 is SGHDT and CDR2 YYEEEE. Unmatched junction bases numbered 7, after V lost 4 bases and J lost 5 bases. CDR3 length equals 15 residues. The CDR3 DNA follows: TGTGCCAGCAGCCTGGGACTAGCGATGATAGATACGCAGTATTTT. This sequence encodes CASSLGLAMIDTQYF. The full variable domain, rest sourced from reference TRBV5-6 and TRBJ2-3, is DAGVTQSPTHLIKTRGQQVTLRCSPKSGHDTVSWYQQALGQGPQFIFQYYEEEERQRGNFPDRFSGHQFPNYSSELNVNALLLGDSALYLCASSLGLAMIDTQYFGPGTRLTVL.

The table lists this clone with a count of one. This chain joins TRBV7-8 and TRBJ1-2; maybe TRBD1 (6 bases). The germline V gene encodes CDR1 SGHVS and CDR2 FQNEAQ. This CDR3 contains 14 residues. Trimming took off 2 bases at V and 2 bases at J, with 9 bases between the two ends. DNA of the CDR3: TGTGCCAGCAGCTTACACAGGGCAAACTATGGCTACACCTTC. The encoded protein is CASSLHRANYGYTF.

J is TRBJ1-1 and V is TRBV7-9; possibly TRBD1 for D (6 bases). The CDR3 has 11 amino acids. CDR1 and CDR2 (germline): SEHNR, FQNEAQ (reference sequence). V was pared by 5 bases and J by 8 bases, with 9 bases between. The CDR3 loop is CASSRGTEAFF. Written as DNA, the CDR3 is TGTGCCAGCAGCCGAGGGACAGAAGCTTTCTTT. The variable domain in full, completed from reference TRBV7-9 and TRBJ1-1, reads DTGVSQNPRHKITKRGQNVTFRCDPISEHNRLYWYRQTLGQGPEFLTYFQNEAQLEKSRLLSDRFSAERPKGSFSTLEIQRTEQGDSAMYLCASSRGTEAFFGQGTRLTVV.

The chain couples TRBV10-1 to TRBJ2-7; 9 bases are shared with TRBD1. Trimming cost V 3 bases and J 2 bases; bases outside gene matches: 5. There are 15 residues in the CDR3. Germline assignment: CDR1 WNHNN and CDR2 SYGVQD (reference sequence). As DNA, the CDR3 is TGCGCCAGCAGTGATCCGGGACAGGGTCCCTACGAGCAGTACTTC. Translation gives CASSDPGQGPYEQYF.

The gene calls are TRBV7-2 and TRBJ2-1; D ambiguous. The CDR3 extends over 15 amino acids. Trimming stripped 3 bases from V and 2 bases from J, with 11 bases between. Germline-derived CDR1 and CDR2 are SGHTA and FQGNSA. As DNA, the CDR3 is TGTGCCAGCAGCTTGAGCGCCAGCGCCTACAATGAGCAGTTCTTC. Residues: CASSLSASAYNEQFF. The complete variable domain, with remaining parts taken from reference TRBV7-2 and TRBJ2-1, reads GAGVSQSPSNKVTEKGKDVELRCDPISGHTALYWYRQSLGQGLEFLIYFQGNSAPDKSGLPSDRFSAERTGGSVSTLTIQRTQQEDSAVYLCASSLSASAYNEQFFGPGTRLTVL.

J is TRBJ1-2 and V is TRBV6-5; tentative D call: TRBD1 (6 bases). V lost 5 bases to trimming and J lost 10 bases, with 17 bases between them. Germline V CDR1 and CDR2: MNHEY, SVGAGI. The CDR3 has 13 amino acids. The CDR3 reads CASSQEQGSFYTF. The CDR3 coding sequence is TGTGCCAGCAGTCAGGAACAGGGAAGTTTCTACACCTTC.

The chain carries TRBV29-1 and TRBJ2-7; 8 bases align to TRBD1. J was trimmed by 2 bases and V by 5 bases; bases with no gene match: 5. The CDR3 has 13 residues. Per the germline V gene, CDR1 is SQVTM and CDR2 is ANQGSEA. This chain's CDR3 is CSVQGQGTYEQYF. The CDR3 DNA is TGCAGCGTTCAAGGACAGGGCACCTACGAGCAGTACTTC.